These T cell receptor beta chains were read from a single sample in a study of graft-versus-host responses after intestinal transplantation. Antigen specificity for these receptors is unknown. TCRdb keeps only in-frame clones here, not all; method: immunoSEQ multiplex PCR. In the table there are fewer than 85,000 clones, over 70% of which are singletons. Here the sequenced sample was unstimulated CD4+ T cells sorted from spleen or lymph node cells, taken before transplant. Receptors were obtained from a human donor who was the organ donor for an intestinal transplant. CDR3s include the opening cysteine and the closing phenylalanine or tryptophan. D genes are given only for firm matches. A clone size is listed for some rows: how often the clone was seen (once, few, many), or a class if it is expanded.

d_call: TRBD2
j_call: TRBJ2-5
v_call: TRBV27
clone_size: NA
cdr3_aa: CASRATSGGALKTQYF
cdr3_nt: TGTGCCAGCAGGGCCACTAGCGGGGGGGCCTTGAAGACCCAGTACTTC

d_call: TRBD2
j_call: TRBJ2-1
v_call: TRBV30
clone_size: NA
cdr3_aa: CAWTLVTSGGAGEQFF
cdr3_nt: TGTGCCTGGACCCTGGTGACTAGCGGGGGGGCGGGGGAGCAGTTCTTC

d_call: TRBD1
j_call: TRBJ1-4
v_call: TRBV28
clone_size: NA
cdr3_aa: CASSPGGGGGKLFF
cdr3_nt: TGTGCCAGCAGCCCAGGGGGCGGGGGGGGAAAACTGTTTTTT

d_call: TRBD1
j_call: TRBJ1-4
v_call: TRBV28
clone_size: NA
cdr3_aa: CASSLSTGQNEKLFF
cdr3_nt: TGTGCCAGCAGTCTCTCGACAGGGCAGAATGAAAAACTGTTTTTT

d_call: NA
j_call: TRBJ2-6
v_call: TRBV7-9
clone_size: few
cdr3_aa: CASSPHTPMRANVLTF
cdr3_nt: TGTGCCAGCAGCCCGCATACTCCCATGCGGGCCAACGTCCTGACTTTC

d_call: NA
j_call: TRBJ1-1
v_call: TRBV9
clone_size: NA
cdr3_aa: CASSVAGRDVSEAFF
cdr3_nt: TGTGCCAGCAGCGTAGCTGGCAGGGATGTCTCTGAAGCTTTCTTT

d_call: NA
j_call: TRBJ2-3
v_call: TRBV7-2
clone_size: NA
cdr3_aa: CASSIMELTTDTQYF
cdr3_nt: TGTGCCAGCAGCATTATGGAGTTAACTACAGATACGCAGTATTTT

d_call: NA
j_call: TRBJ2-5
v_call: TRBV11-2
clone_size: NA
cdr3_aa: CASSLDLETQYF
cdr3_nt: TGTGCCAGCAGCTTAGACCTGGAGACCCAGTACTTC

d_call: NA
j_call: TRBJ2-1
v_call: TRBV5-6
clone_size: NA
cdr3_aa: CASSLSRNLKNNEQFF
cdr3_nt: TGTGCCAGCAGCTTGAGTAGAAACCTAAAAAACAATGAGCAGTTCTTC

d_call: NA
j_call: TRBJ1-2
v_call: TRBV2
clone_size: NA
cdr3_aa: CASSDRGPRGYTF
cdr3_nt: TGTGCCAGCAGTGACAGGGGACCTCGGGGCTACACCTTC

d_call: TRBD1
j_call: TRBJ1-5
v_call: TRBV27
clone_size: NA
cdr3_aa: CASSGTGTGFQPQHF
cdr3_nt: TGTGCCAGCAGCGGAACCGGGACAGGGTTTCAGCCCCAGCATTTT

d_call: NA
j_call: TRBJ2-1
v_call: TRBV7-9
clone_size: NA
cdr3_aa: CASSLEVQAANEQFF
cdr3_nt: TGTGCCAGCAGCTTAGAGGTTCAGGCCGCTAATGAGCAGTTCTTC

d_call: NA
j_call: TRBJ1-2
v_call: TRBV5-4
clone_size: NA
cdr3_aa: CASSMGTPTQNGYTF
cdr3_nt: TGTGCCAGCAGCATGGGGACTCCGACCCAGAATGGCTACACCTTC

d_call: TRBD1
j_call: TRBJ1-6
v_call: TRBV28
clone_size: NA
cdr3_aa: CASSPIGGQGNSPLHF
cdr3_nt: TGTGCCAGCAGTCCAATTGGGGGACAGGGTAATTCACCCCTCCACTTT

d_call: TRBD2
j_call: TRBJ2-2
v_call: TRBV19
clone_size: NA
cdr3_aa: CASRLAGGTGELFF
cdr3_nt: TGTGCCAGTAGACTAGCGGGGGGCACCGGGGAGCTGTTTTTT

d_call: TRBD1
j_call: TRBJ1-1
v_call: TRBV7-2
clone_size: NA
cdr3_aa: CASSTGQGAVNTEAFF
cdr3_nt: TGTGCCAGCAGCACTGGACAGGGGGCGGTGAACACTGAAGCTTTCTTT

d_call: NA
j_call: TRBJ2-2
v_call: TRBV6-1
clone_size: NA
cdr3_aa: CASTQRSGATGELFF
cdr3_nt: TGTGCCAGCACCCAAAGGTCTGGGGCCACCGGGGAGCTGTTTTTT

d_call: TRBD1
j_call: TRBJ1-2
v_call: TRBV19
clone_size: NA
cdr3_aa: CASSRGGLDYGYTF
cdr3_nt: TGTGCCAGTAGTCGAGGGGGCTTGGACTATGGCTACACCTTC

d_call: TRBD2
j_call: TRBJ2-1
v_call: TRBV28
clone_size: NA
cdr3_aa: CASSFYRLADYNEQFF
cdr3_nt: TGTGCCAGCAGTTTTTATCGGCTAGCGGATTACAATGAGCAGTTCTTC

d_call: NA
j_call: TRBJ1-5
v_call: TRBV28
clone_size: NA
cdr3_aa: CASRQESNQPQHF
cdr3_nt: TGTGCCAGCAGACAGGAAAGCAATCAGCCCCAGCATTTT

d_call: TRBD1
j_call: TRBJ1-1
v_call: TRBV6-5
clone_size: NA
cdr3_aa: CASSYARTGATEAFF
cdr3_nt: TGTGCCAGCAGTTACGCGCGGACAGGGGCCACTGAAGCTTTCTTT

d_call: TRBD1
j_call: TRBJ1-2
v_call: TRBV5-1
clone_size: NA
cdr3_aa: CASSLGGTAYGYTF
cdr3_nt: TGCGCCAGCAGCTTGGGTGGGACAGCCTATGGCTACACCTTC

d_call: NA
j_call: TRBJ1-2
v_call: TRBV5-4
clone_size: NA
cdr3_aa: CASSLNRGYTF
cdr3_nt: TGTGCCAGCAGCTTGAACAGGGGCTACACCTTC

d_call: TRBD1
j_call: TRBJ1-6
v_call: TRBV9
clone_size: NA
cdr3_aa: CASSVRGTGGRSYNSPLHF
cdr3_nt: TGTGCCAGCAGCGTGAGGGGCACAGGGGGCCGCTCCTATAATTCACCCCTCCACTTT

d_call: TRBD2
j_call: TRBJ2-3
v_call: TRBV5-6
clone_size: NA
cdr3_aa: CASSPERLAGGKSDTQYF
cdr3_nt: TGTGCCAGCAGCCCCGAGAGACTAGCGGGGGGGAAGTCAGATACGCAGTATTTT

d_call: NA
j_call: TRBJ1-5
v_call: TRBV2
clone_size: NA
cdr3_aa: CASMLGRGQPQHF
cdr3_nt: TGTGCCAGCATGCTGGGTAGGGGTCAGCCCCAGCATTTT

d_call: TRBD1
j_call: TRBJ1-1
v_call: TRBV5-4
clone_size: NA
cdr3_aa: CASKLRDSGNTEAFF
cdr3_nt: TGTGCCAGCAAACTCCGGGACAGCGGGAACACTGAAGCTTTCTTT

d_call: NA
j_call: TRBJ2-2
v_call: TRBV9
clone_size: NA
cdr3_aa: CASSVGFRRGAGELFF
cdr3_nt: TGTGCCAGCAGCGTAGGGTTTCGGAGGGGAGCCGGGGAGCTGTTTTTT

d_call: TRBD1
j_call: TRBJ2-2
v_call: TRBV27
clone_size: NA
cdr3_aa: CASTHDRDNPGELFF
cdr3_nt: TGTGCCAGCACTCATGACAGGGATAACCCCGGGGAGCTGTTTTTT

d_call: TRBD1
j_call: TRBJ1-1
v_call: TRBV19
clone_size: NA
cdr3_aa: CASSIGGTANTEAFF
cdr3_nt: TGTGCCAGTAGTATAGGGGGGACAGCGAACACTGAAGCTTTCTTT

d_call: TRBD1
j_call: TRBJ1-4
v_call: TRBV6-1
clone_size: NA
cdr3_aa: CASSSTGAREKLFF
cdr3_nt: TGTGCCAGCAGCTCGACAGGGGCGCGTGAAAAACTGTTTTTT

d_call: TRBD2
j_call: TRBJ2-5
v_call: TRBV4-2
clone_size: NA
cdr3_aa: CASSQDGRTSGGARETQYF
cdr3_nt: TGTGCCAGCAGCCAAGATGGTAGGACTAGCGGGGGGGCCCGAGAGACCCAGTACTTC

d_call: TRBD2
j_call: TRBJ2-3
v_call: TRBV9
clone_size: few
cdr3_aa: CASSVGLAGGTDTQYF
cdr3_nt: TGTGCCAGCAGCGTAGGGCTAGCGGGGGGGACAGATACGCAGTATTTT

d_call: NA
j_call: TRBJ1-5
v_call: TRBV18
clone_size: NA
cdr3_aa: CASSRDSYSNQPQHF
cdr3_nt: TGTGCCAGCTCACGGGACTCATATAGCAATCAGCCCCAGCATTTT

d_call: TRBD1
j_call: TRBJ2-3
v_call: TRBV18
clone_size: NA
cdr3_aa: CASSPFPQGAGNTDTQYF
cdr3_nt: TGTGCCAGCTCACCCTTTCCACAGGGGGCCGGTAACACAGATACGCAGTATTTT

d_call: NA
j_call: TRBJ1-5
v_call: TRBV6-4
clone_size: NA
cdr3_aa: CASSDSRTDIYSNQPQHF
cdr3_nt: TGTGCCAGCAGTGACTCCAGGACAGATATTTATAGCAATCAGCCCCAGCATTTT

d_call: NA
j_call: TRBJ2-1
v_call: TRBV7-8
clone_size: NA
cdr3_aa: CASSTTGNLYNEQFF
cdr3_nt: TGTGCCAGCAGCACTACAGGGAACCTCTACAATGAGCAGTTCTTC

d_call: NA
j_call: TRBJ2-2
v_call: TRBV6-1
clone_size: NA
cdr3_aa: CASSVKDSRGTGELFF
cdr3_nt: TGTGCCAGCAGTGTAAAGGATTCCCGGGGCACCGGGGAGCTGTTTTTT

d_call: TRBD2
j_call: TRBJ2-2
v_call: TRBV4-1
clone_size: NA
cdr3_aa: CASSQVARGGLNTGELFF
cdr3_nt: TGCGCCAGCAGCCAAGTCGCGCGGGGGGGCCTGAACACCGGGGAGCTGTTTTTT

d_call: TRBD1
j_call: TRBJ1-6
v_call: TRBV6-5
clone_size: NA
cdr3_aa: CASSPGQGAWSPLHF
cdr3_nt: TGTGCCAGCAGTCCCGGACAGGGGGCTTGGTCACCCCTCCACTTT

d_call: NA
j_call: TRBJ2-3
v_call: TRBV7-2
clone_size: NA
cdr3_aa: CASSRGTFTDTQYF
cdr3_nt: TGTGCCAGCAGCCGGGGGACTTTTACAGATACGCAGTATTTT

d_call: NA
j_call: TRBJ2-3
v_call: TRBV25-1
clone_size: NA
cdr3_aa: CASSPGVVEADTQYF
cdr3_nt: TGTGCCAGCAGCCCGGGGGTGGTGGAGGCAGATACGCAGTATTTT

d_call: TRBD2
j_call: TRBJ2-5
v_call: TRBV29-1
clone_size: once
cdr3_aa: CSVGSGGETQYF
cdr3_nt: TGCAGCGTTGGGAGCGGGGGGGAGACCCAGTACTTC

d_call: TRBD1
j_call: TRBJ1-5
v_call: TRBV28
clone_size: NA
cdr3_aa: CASSPLQGSNQPQHF
cdr3_nt: TGTGCCAGCAGTCCACTACAGGGGAGCAATCAGCCCCAGCATTTT

d_call: TRBD1
j_call: TRBJ1-6
v_call: TRBV6-6
clone_size: NA
cdr3_aa: CASSYDRGHNSPLHF
cdr3_nt: TGTGCCAGCAGTTACGACAGGGGCCATAATTCACCCCTCCACTTT

d_call: NA
j_call: TRBJ1-5
v_call: TRBV7-2
clone_size: NA
cdr3_aa: CASSLDGGQPQHF
cdr3_nt: TGTGCCAGCAGCTTAGATGGGGGGCAGCCCCAGCATTTT

d_call: TRBD2
j_call: TRBJ2-4
v_call: TRBV11-2
clone_size: NA
cdr3_aa: CASSLDGVAGGRNIQYF
cdr3_nt: TGTGCCAGCAGCTTAGATGGAGTAGCGGGGGGGCGGAACATTCAGTACTTC

d_call: NA
j_call: TRBJ1-1
v_call: TRBV5-6
clone_size: NA
cdr3_aa: CASSSTEAPRTEAFF
cdr3_nt: TGTGCCAGCAGCTCCACGGAGGCCCCGAGGACTGAAGCTTTCTTT

d_call: NA
j_call: TRBJ2-2
v_call: TRBV19
clone_size: NA
cdr3_aa: CASNSGGTNTGELFF
cdr3_nt: TGTGCCAGTAATAGTGGAGGGACGAACACCGGGGAGCTGTTTTTT

d_call: TRBD1
j_call: TRBJ2-2
v_call: TRBV5-1
clone_size: NA
cdr3_aa: CASSVGQGDTGELFF
cdr3_nt: TGCGCCAGCAGCGTCGGACAGGGGGACACCGGGGAGCTGTTTTTT

d_call: TRBD1
j_call: TRBJ1-1
v_call: TRBV7-2
clone_size: NA
cdr3_aa: CASSTRTGLNTEAFF
cdr3_nt: TGTGCCAGCAGCACCCGGACAGGTTTGAACACTGAAGCTTTCTTT